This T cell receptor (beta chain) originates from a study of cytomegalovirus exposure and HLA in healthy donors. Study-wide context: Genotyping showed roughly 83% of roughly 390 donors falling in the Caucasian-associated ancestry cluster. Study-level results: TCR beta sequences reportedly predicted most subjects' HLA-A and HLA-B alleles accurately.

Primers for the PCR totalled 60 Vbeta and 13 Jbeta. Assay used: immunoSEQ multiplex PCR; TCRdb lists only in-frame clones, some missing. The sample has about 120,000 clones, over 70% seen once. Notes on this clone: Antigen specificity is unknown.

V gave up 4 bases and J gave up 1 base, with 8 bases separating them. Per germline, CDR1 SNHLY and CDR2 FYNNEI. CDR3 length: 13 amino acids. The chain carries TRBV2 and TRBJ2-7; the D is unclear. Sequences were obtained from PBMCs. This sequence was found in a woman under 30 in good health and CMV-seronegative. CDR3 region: CASSGNPSYEQYF. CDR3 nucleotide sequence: TGTGCCAGCAGTGGTAATCCGTCCTACGAGCAGTACTTC.